This T cell receptor (beta chain) was captured by sequencing in a study of cytomegalovirus exposure and HLA in healthy donors. Findings of the study overall: It is likely that the observed cluster of highly shared sequence variants was a sequencing artifact. In a later analysis, about 17,000 TCR beta sequences were associated with HLA alleles at 0.05 false discovery rate. Analyzed later, most CMV-associated TCR beta chains appeared HLA-restricted. Later work found that TCR association rates differed between HLA loci; DRB1 had the most and HLA-C the fewest.

In the case of this clone: Antigen: not known.

Trimming shortened V by 2 bases and J by 1 base, and 10 bases separated the two germline ends. CDR1 is MNHNS, CDR2 SASEGT, per germline. The CDR3 totals 15 residues. The PCR used 60 Vbeta and 13 Jbeta primers. The table came from immunoSEQ multiplex PCR; TCRdb's copy has only in-frame clones and leaves some out. The sample consists of more than 150,000 clones, roughly 88% of them appearing once. The source of this sequence is a woman aged 18-30 years in good health and CMV-seronegative. Sequenced input: PBMCs. The rearrangement joins TRBV6-1 to TRBJ2-3, with a tentative D call TRBD2 (6 bases). The CDR3 reads CASSELGGRTDTQYF. The CDR3 DNA follows: TGTGCCAGCAGTGAACTGGGGGGACGCACAGATACGCAGTATTTT.